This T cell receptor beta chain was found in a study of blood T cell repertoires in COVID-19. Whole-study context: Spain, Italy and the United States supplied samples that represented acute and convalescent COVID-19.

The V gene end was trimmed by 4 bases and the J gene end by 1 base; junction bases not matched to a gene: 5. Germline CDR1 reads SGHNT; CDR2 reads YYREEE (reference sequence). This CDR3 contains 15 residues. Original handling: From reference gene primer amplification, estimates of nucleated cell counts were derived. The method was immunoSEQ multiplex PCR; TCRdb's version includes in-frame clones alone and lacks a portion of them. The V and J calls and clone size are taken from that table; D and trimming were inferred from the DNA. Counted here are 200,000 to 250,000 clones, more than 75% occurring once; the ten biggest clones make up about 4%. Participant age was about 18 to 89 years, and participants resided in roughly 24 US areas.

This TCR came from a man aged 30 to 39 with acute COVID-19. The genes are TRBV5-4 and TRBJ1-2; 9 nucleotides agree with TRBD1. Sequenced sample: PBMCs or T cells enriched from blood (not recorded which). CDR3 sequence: CASSGWDRVNYGYTF. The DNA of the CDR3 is TGTGCCAGCAGCGGTTGGGACAGGGTTAACTATGGCTACACCTTC.